The source of this TCR beta chain is a study of T cell repertoires in cytomegalovirus infection. TCRdb analysed the reads with MiXCR anew, one entry per CDR3 protein. The profile covers approximately 910,000 distinct CDR3 sequences, with approximately 33% appearing a single time and about an eighth taken by the ten largest. Only a few counts were recorded for this clonotype. Its antigen is not known. There are 13 residues in the CDR3. The V end was cut by 5 bases, the J end by 6 bases, with 10 bases between. CDR1 is SEHNR, CDR2 FQNEAQ, per germline (reference sequence). The study's findings and limits: HLA-C-restricted TCR beta clonotypes specific for CMV led the ex vivo response.

The genes are TRBV7-9 and TRBJ2-2; no definite D call. This material consisted of cultured CD8+ T cells from PBMCs, taken from culture after CMV antigen stimulation. The source is a human donor in good health (CMV status not recorded). Some clones in this sample may be carry-over from other donors' samples. CDR3 sequence (DNA): TGTGCCAGCAGCACCGCCCGGGCCGGGGAGCTGTTTTTT. Translation: CASSTARAGELFF.